One and the same sample provided the 12 T cell receptor beta chains below, sequenced in a study of cytomegalovirus exposure and HLA in healthy donors. This PCR relied on a set of 60 Vbeta primers and 13 Jbeta primers. Sequencing used immunoSEQ multiplex PCR; TCRdb keeps in-frame clones, though not all of them. Here the sample spans over 90,000 clones, about 81% being singletons. The material sequenced was PBMCs. These receptors all come from a man aged 35 to 55 in good health and CMV-seropositive.

The chain uses TRBV25-1 and TRBJ2-6; 9 bases align to TRBD1. In germline, CDR1 is MGHDK, CDR2 SYGVNS. The CDR3 is 18 residues long. Trimming cost V 7 bases and J 0 bases; bases outside gene matches: 10. The CDR3 sequence is CASTPGTGKTSGANVLTF. CDR3 nucleotides: TGTGCCAGCACTCCCGGGACAGGGAAAACCTCTGGGGCCAACGTCCTGACTTTC. The full variable domain, its missing parts supplied by reference TRBV25-1 and TRBJ2-6, is EADIYQTPRYLVIGTGKKITLECSQTMGHDKMYWYQQDPGMELHLIHYSYGVNSTEKGDLSSESTVSRIRTEHFPLTLESARPSHTSQYLCASTPGTGKTSGANVLTFGAGSRLTVL.

The chain combines TRBV6-5 with TRBJ2-4, with D maybe TRBD1 (6 bases). The V gene's germline CDR1 is MNHEY and CDR2 SVGAGI. CDR3 length equals 15 residues. Between the trimmed V and J ends, which lost 5 bases and 0 bases, there was a span of 11 bases. The CDR3 DNA follows: TGTGCCAGCAGTAATACAGGGTTAGCCAAAAACATTCAGTACTTC. This codes for CASSNTGLAKNIQYF.

This clone has just a few counts. The rearrangement joins TRBV7-9 to TRBJ2-7, with 8 nucleotides matching TRBD1. The J segment lost 3 bases and the V segment lost 5 bases, leaving 6 bases of the junction unmatched. The CDR3 is 14 amino acids. In germline, CDR1 is SEHNR, CDR2 FQNEAQ (reference sequence). CDR3 in DNA: TGTGCCAGCAGCCACTGGGACAGGAACTACGAGCAGTACTTC. Its translation: CASSHWDRNYEQYF.

The chain couples TRBV7-3 to TRBJ1-2; D is uncertain. The germline CDR1 and CDR2 sequences are SGHTA and FQGTGA. The length of the CDR3 is 15 residues. The ends were cut back, 2 bases at V and 3 bases at J, with 13 bases in the middle. CDR3 region: CASSLWRGTDYGYTF. CDR3 nucleotide sequence: TGTGCCAGCAGCTTATGGCGGGGTACCGACTATGGCTACACCTTC.

This chain uses TRBV18 with TRBJ2-1; TRBD1 agrees at 8 bases. Germline V lookup: CDR1 KGHSH, CDR2 LQKENI. CDR3 length: 15 residues. With V trimmed by 2 bases and J by 8 bases, 8 bases remained unmatched. The CDR3 loop is CASSPGQGAFYEQFF. Here the CDR3 DNA reads TGTGCCAGCTCACCAGGGCAGGGGGCGTTCTATGAGCAGTTCTTC.

The chain couples TRBV4-1 to TRBJ2-5; perhaps TRBD2 as D (7 bases). CDR3 size: 15 residues. Germline V gives CDR1 MGHRA, CDR2 YSYEKL. With 6 bases removed from V and 1 base from J, the gap between germline ends came to 15 bases. CDR3 sequence: CASSPTRGGQETQYF. CDR3 DNA sequence: TGCGCCAGCAGTCCCACGAGGGGGGGCCAAGAGACCCAGTACTTC.

The chain is built from TRBV5-5 and TRBJ2-7; 13 bases fit TRBD2. Germline V gives CDR1 SGHKS, CDR2 YYEKEE (reference sequence). The CDR3 runs 17 residues. After removal of 0 bases from V and 2 bases from J, the junction contained 5 bases not matched to a gene. The CDR3 sequence is CASSLEALAGGAYEQYF. The CDR3 DNA reads TGTGCCAGCAGCTTGGAGGCACTAGCGGGAGGGGCCTACGAGCAGTACTTC.

The chain is built from TRBV28 and TRBJ2-5; unclear D gene. Trimming removed 2 bases at V and 4 bases at J, with 8 bases between. CDR1 MDHEN and CDR2 SYDVKM come from the germline V gene. This CDR3 contains 13 residues. The CDR3 sequence is CASSLPGAETQYF. The CDR3 DNA sequence: TGTGCCAGCAGTTTACCGGGTGCAGAGACCCAGTACTTC.

This clone has ten or more counts. This sequence joins TRBV7-9 and TRBJ1-5, with D unresolved. V lost 1 base and J lost 4, with 5 bases in between. This CDR3 contains 13 residues. Germline CDR1 is SEHNR and CDR2 is FQNEAQ (reference sequence). The CDR3 DNA is TGTGCCAGCAGCTTAGAACAGAATCAGCCCCAGCATTTT. It translates to CASSLEQNQPQHF.

V gene TRBV4-1 combines with J gene TRBJ2-7; 10 nucleotides line up with TRBD2. In germline, CDR1 is MGHRA, CDR2 YSYEKL. This CDR3 has 15 residues. J was trimmed by 3 bases and V by 4 bases; bases with no gene match: 6. CDR3 sequence: CASSLASGSFYEQYF. CDR3 coding DNA: TGCGCCAGCAGCCTGGCTAGCGGGAGCTTCTACGAGCAGTACTTC.

The CDR3 reads CASSLTSGSLNEQFF. As DNA, the CDR3 is TGTGCCAGCAGCTTAACTAGCGGGAGTTTAAATGAGCAGTTCTTC. The chain has TRBV11-3 and TRBJ2-1, with 11 bases identical to TRBD2. V shed 2 bases and J 7 bases; nucleotides not matched to a gene: 4. Per the germline V gene, CDR1 is SGHNT and CDR2 is YENEEA. The CDR3 is 15 amino acids.

As to this clone: No conserved phenylalanine or tryptophan ends this CDR3, so it is likely a read error. V is TRBV28 and J is TRBJ1-3; D is ambiguous. Germline loops: CDR1 MDHEN, CDR2 SYDVKM. V shed 1 base and J shed 5 bases, with 3 bases lying between them. This CDR3 has 12 amino acids. Written as DNA, the CDR3 is TGTGCCAGCAGTTTATCCCGAAACACCATATATTCT. It specifies CASSLSRNTIYS.